Listed here are 13 T cell receptor beta chains from one sample, sequenced in a study of spatial heterogeneity in lung cancer. Study outcomes and limitations: Mutation counts in tumors were tracked by counts of expanded intratumoral alpha and beta TCRs.

Time point indicated: sample taken at primary tumor resection. No antigen has been assigned to these receptors. One entry per CDR3 protein results from TCRdb running MiXCR on the 5' RACE reads. The data hold fewer than 20,000 distinct CDR3 sequences, with almost 6% observed a single time. The starting material was lung tumor tissue, obtained at surgery. Every receptor here comes from a female donor with early-stage non-small cell lung cancer.

This clonotype was seen repeatedly, ten times or more. A library made for alpha chains picked up this beta chain off target, so its size means little. The V call is TRBV7-3, the J call TRBJ2-1; D is ambiguous. Deletions cut 4 bases from V and 0 bases from J, with 10 bases between. CDR1 is SGHTA, CDR2 FQGTGA, per germline. The CDR3 runs 15 residues. The CDR3 DNA reads as TGTGCCAGCAGCTCGACTTTTAGCTCCTACAATGAGCAGTTCTTC. As protein: CASSSTFSSYNEQFF.

This clonotype has a handful of counts. Because this beta chain is a stray read in a library intended to capture alpha chains, its abundance should not be given much weight. The DNA for the CDR3 is TGTGCCAGCAATTTGAACACTGAAGCTTTCTTT. Translated, it gives CASNLNTEAFF. This rearrangement joins TRBV6-1 to TRBJ1-1; no clear D. V lost 7 bases, J lost 0 bases, and 3 bases lay in between. The CDR3 runs to 11 residues. Per the germline V gene, CDR1 is MNHNS and CDR2 is SASEGT.

This clonotype was detected a few times. Within a library made for alpha chains, this beta chain is off target, and its count is uninformative. This chain joins TRBV28 and TRBJ2-7; no clear D. Trimming removed 5 bases at V and 2 bases at J, with 13 bases between. Germline V gives CDR1 MDHEN, CDR2 SYDVKM. The CDR3 spans 14 residues. The CDR3 sequence is CASSTGLSPYEQYF. The CDR3 nucleotides are TGTGCCAGCAGTACCGGGCTTTCACCCTACGAGCAGTACTTC.

In this sample, this clonotype is medium-sized. For a library built for alpha chains, this beta chain is a stray read; little rests on its size. The gene calls are TRBV27 and TRBJ2-6; TRBD2 might be the D (5 bases). Deletions cut 5 bases from V and 0 bases from J, with 14 bases between. The CDR3 runs to 17 residues. The V gene's germline CDR1 is MNHEY and CDR2 SMNVEV (reference sequence). Here the CDR3 reads CASSGTSSASGANVLTF. The CDR3 DNA reads as TGTGCCAGCAGTGGAACTAGTTCCGCCTCTGGGGCCAACGTCCTGACTTTC.

As regards this clonotype: Within a library made for alpha chains, this beta chain is off target, and its count is uninformative. The genes are TRBV3-1 and TRBJ2-1; TRBD2 agrees at 8 bases. This CDR3 contains 15 residues. Looked up from germline, CDR1 is LGHDT and CDR2 is YNNKEL (reference sequence). J was trimmed by 1 base and V by 4 bases; bases with no gene match: 3. CDR3 sequence: CASSPGLESYNEQFF. The CDR3, as DNA: TGTGCCAGCAGCCCGGGACTAGAATCCTACAATGAGCAGTTCTTC.

The table lists this clonotype with many counts. This beta chain is off target for a library built for alpha chains, so its abundance means little. The rearrangement joins TRBV10-3 to TRBJ2-5, with D perhaps TRBD1 (6 bases). Germline CDR1 and CDR2: ENHRY and SYGVKD. V lost 11 bases, J lost 0 bases, and 10 bases lay in between. The CDR3 has 12 amino acids. The CDR3 loop is CAAQGYQETQYF. CDR3 nucleotides: TGTGCCGCACAGGGATACCAAGAGACCCAGTACTTC.

This clonotype was recorded many times. In a library made to pick up alpha chains, this beta chain is a stray read with a size that means little. This chain connects TRBV6-5 to TRBJ1-1; possible D gene TRBD1, 5 bases. Trimming stripped 1 base from V and 6 bases from J, with 15 bases between. Germline CDR1 is MNHEY and CDR2 is SVGAGI. CDR3 length equals 15 residues. This CDR3 is CASSYFSPQGAEAFF. The CDR3, as DNA: TGTGCCAGCAGTTACTTTTCACCCCAAGGGGCTGAAGCTTTCTTT.

This clonotype was recorded many times. This beta chain turned up in a library designed for alpha chains; as an off-target read, its abundance says little. This rearrangement joins TRBV9 to TRBJ2-7; possibly TRBD1 for D (5 bases). The CDR3 extends over 14 amino acids. The V and J ends lost 0 bases and 4 bases respectively, with 11 bases between them. The germline gives CDR1 SGDLS, CDR2 YYNGEE. For the CDR3, the DNA is TGTGCCAGCAGCGTAGGTAGGCAGGGTTACGAGCAGTACTTC. Translated: CASSVGRQGYEQYF.

Comment on this clonotype: In a library made to pick up alpha chains, this beta chain is a stray read with a size that means little. The J gene is TRBJ2-7, the V gene TRBV6-6; tentative D call: TRBD2 (5 bases). The CDR3 contains 16 residues. V lost 5 bases and J lost 0, with 17 bases in between. CDR1 is MNHNY, CDR2 SVGAGI, per germline (reference sequence). The CDR3 nucleotides read TGTGCCAGCAGTCCCACTAGTGGGAGACCCTCCTACGAGCAGTACTTC. Its translation: CASSPTSGRPSYEQYF.

This clonotype showed up many times. Within a library made for alpha chains, this beta chain is off target, and its count is uninformative. The chain couples TRBV9 to TRBJ2-7, with D tentatively TRBD2 (6 bases). CDR1 and CDR2 from the germline V gene are SGDLS and YYNGEE. The CDR3 has 15 residues. V lost 4 bases, J lost 0 bases, and 14 bases lay in between. The DNA of the CDR3 is TGTGCCAGCAGCCCCTCGGCGGGGCACTCCTACGAGCAGTACTTC. Translation: CASSPSAGHSYEQYF.

This clonotype was seen ten or more times. Since it is a stray read in a library aimed at alpha chains, this beta chain has a size that is not meaningful. The gene calls are TRBV12-3 or TRBV12-4 and TRBJ2-3; no clear D. V shed 3 bases and J shed 3 bases, with 7 bases lying between them. CDR3 length: 13 residues. For the CDR3, the DNA is TGTGCCAGCAGTTTTGTACCAACAGATACGCAGTATTTT. Translation gives CASSFVPTDTQYF.

Many counts were recorded for this clonotype. A library prepared for alpha chains yielded this beta chain as an off-target read; its size is of little meaning. V is TRBV11-1 and J is TRBJ2-5, with D uncertain. The CDR3 loop spans 15 amino acids. V was trimmed by 3 bases and J by 5 bases, leaving 16 bases between them. The germline gives CDR1 SGHAT, CDR2 FQDESV (reference sequence). The chain's CDR3 is CASSFWRPPEETQYF. In DNA, the CDR3 is TGTGCCAGCAGCTTCTGGCGGCCGCCCGAGGAGACCCAGTACTTC. Full variable domain (outside the CDR3, taken from reference TRBV11-1 and TRBJ2-5): EAEVAQSPRYKITEKSQAVAFWCDPISGHATLYWYRQILGQGPELLVQFQDESVVDDSQLPKDRFSAERLKGVDSTLKIQPAELGDSAMYLCASSFWRPPEETQYFGPGTRLLVL.

At least ten counts were recorded for this clonotype. This beta chain is a stray read from a library made for alpha chains; its abundance is not meaningful. The chain carries TRBV4-2 and TRBJ2-1, with 7 bases matching TRBD2. The CDR3 runs 15 residues. Germline CDR1 and CDR2: LGHNA and YNFKEQ. With V trimmed by 4 bases and J by 6 bases, 9 bases remained unmatched. The chain's CDR3 is CASSPHAGESNEQFF. CDR3 DNA sequence: TGTGCCAGCAGCCCCCATGCGGGAGAGAGCAATGAGCAGTTCTTC.